The next 5 T cell receptor beta chains were all read from a single sample in a study of shared clonotypes between healthy human individuals. Clones were sequenced by immunoSEQ multiplex PCR, and TCRdb holds only the in-frame ones, with some missing. The sample holds 1.4 million to 1.5 million clones; around 95% are singletons and the top ten take approximately 1%. Sample: naive CD4+ T cells sorted from blood. Subset here: CD45RA+ positively selected. These receptors were collected from a man aged 25 to 40 in good health.

The chain uses TRBV5-1 and TRBJ2-7, with TRBD2 matching 8 bases. Germline values: CDR1 SGHRS, CDR2 YFSETQ. J lost 5 bases, V lost 4 bases, and 14 bases had no gene match. The CDR3 length is 16 residues. Written as DNA, the CDR3 is TGCGCCAGCAGCCTCTCCGGGACTAGGTCCCTTGACGAGCAGTACTTC. Translated, it gives CASSLSGTRSLDEQYF.

V usage is TRBV28 and J usage is TRBJ1-5; 9 nucleotides align to TRBD1. In germline, CDR1 is MDHEN, CDR2 SYDVKM. The ends lost 6 bases at V and 4 bases at J; junction bases unmatched: 10. The CDR3 loop spans 16 amino acids. The CDR3 spells CASRAHRGRLNQPQHF. The CDR3 bases are TGTGCCAGCAGGGCGCACAGGGGGCGGCTAAATCAGCCCCAGCATTTT.

The J gene is TRBJ2-6, the V gene TRBV5-4; tentative D call: TRBD1 (6 bases). The length of the CDR3 is 17 residues. The V and J ends lost 3 bases and 0 bases respectively, with 13 bases between them. Germline CDR1 SGHNT, CDR2 YYREEE (reference sequence). As DNA, the CDR3 is TGTGCCAGCAGCTCGGCCGGACAGTCCTCTGGGGCCAACGTCCTGACTTTC. Protein sequence: CASSSAGQSSGANVLTF.

About this clone itself: Other DNA sequences in this sample translate to the same CDR3. The rearrangement joins TRBV11-2 to TRBJ2-5; D gene ambiguous. CDR3 length: 14 residues. Germline V gene data show CDR1 as SGHAT and CDR2 as FQNNGV. Trimming removed 4 bases from V and 1 base from J, with 10 bases in between. This CDR3 is CASSSTSGQETQYF. The DNA of the CDR3 is TGTGCCAGCAGCTCCACAAGTGGCCAAGAGACCCAGTACTTC.

This rearrangement joins TRBV2 to TRBJ2-1, with TRBD2 matching 7 bases. The CDR3 covers 16 residues. CDR1 and CDR2 from the germline V gene are SNHLY and FYNNEI. V trimming: 4 bases; J trimming: 4 bases; junction bases outside the gene matches: 10. The DNA of the CDR3 is TGTGCCAGCAGTGCCGGACTAGGAAGTACATACAATGAGCAGTTCTTC. Its translation: CASSAGLGSTYNEQFF.